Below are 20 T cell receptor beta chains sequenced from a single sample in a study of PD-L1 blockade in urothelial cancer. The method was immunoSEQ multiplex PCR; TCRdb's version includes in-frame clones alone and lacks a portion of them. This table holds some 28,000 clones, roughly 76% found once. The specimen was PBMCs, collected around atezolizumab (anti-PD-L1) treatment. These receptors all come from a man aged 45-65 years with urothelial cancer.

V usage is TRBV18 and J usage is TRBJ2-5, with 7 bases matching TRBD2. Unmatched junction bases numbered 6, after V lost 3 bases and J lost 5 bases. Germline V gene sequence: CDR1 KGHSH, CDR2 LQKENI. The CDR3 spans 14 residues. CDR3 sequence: CASSPGGSRETQYF. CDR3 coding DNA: TGTGCCAGCTCACCGGGGGGGTCGCGGGAGACCCAGTACTTC.

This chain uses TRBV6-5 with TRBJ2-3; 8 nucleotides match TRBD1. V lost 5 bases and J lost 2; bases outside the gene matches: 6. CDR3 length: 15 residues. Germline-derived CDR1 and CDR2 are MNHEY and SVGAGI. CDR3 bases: TGTGCCAGCAGTCAACAGGGGGTCTCCACAGATACGCAGTATTTT. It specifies CASSQQGVSTDTQYF.

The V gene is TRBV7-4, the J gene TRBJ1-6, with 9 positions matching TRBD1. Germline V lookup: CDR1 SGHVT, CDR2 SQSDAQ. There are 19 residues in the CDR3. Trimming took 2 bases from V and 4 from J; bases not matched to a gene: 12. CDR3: CASSLYIWGQGLYNSPLHF. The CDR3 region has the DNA TGTGCCAGCAGCTTATATATATGGGGACAGGGTCTTTATAATTCACCCCTCCACTTT.

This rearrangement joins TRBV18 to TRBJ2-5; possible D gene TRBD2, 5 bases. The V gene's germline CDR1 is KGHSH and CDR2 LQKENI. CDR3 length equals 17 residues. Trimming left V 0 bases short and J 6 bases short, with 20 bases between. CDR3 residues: CASSPPRAPLSGKTQYF. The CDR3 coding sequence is TGTGCCAGCTCACCACCGCGGGCCCCCCTGAGTGGGAAGACCCAGTACTTC. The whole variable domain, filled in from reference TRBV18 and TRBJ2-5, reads NAGVMQNPRHLVRRRGQEARLRCSPMKGHSHVYWYRQLPEEGLKFMVYLQKENIIDESGMPKERFSAEFPKEGPSILRIQQVVRGDSAAYFCASSPPRAPLSGKTQYFGPGTRLLVL.

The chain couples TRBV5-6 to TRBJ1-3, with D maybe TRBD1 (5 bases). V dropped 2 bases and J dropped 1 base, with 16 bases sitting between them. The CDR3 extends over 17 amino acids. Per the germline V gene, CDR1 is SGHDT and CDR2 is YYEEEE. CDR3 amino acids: CASSLGPQGLSGNTIYF. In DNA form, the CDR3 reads TGTGCCAGCAGCTTAGGTCCGCAGGGTCTTTCTGGAAACACCATATATTTT.

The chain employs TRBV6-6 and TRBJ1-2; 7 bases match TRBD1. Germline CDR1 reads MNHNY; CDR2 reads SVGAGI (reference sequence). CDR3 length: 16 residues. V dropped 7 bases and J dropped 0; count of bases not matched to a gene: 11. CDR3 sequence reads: CASTGNRGDSNYGYTF. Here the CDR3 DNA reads TGTGCCAGCACGGGGAACAGGGGAGATTCTAACTATGGCTACACCTTC.

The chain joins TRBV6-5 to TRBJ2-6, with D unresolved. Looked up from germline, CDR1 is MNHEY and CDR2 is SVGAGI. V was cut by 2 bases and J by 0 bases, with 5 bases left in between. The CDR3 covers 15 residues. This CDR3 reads CASSYDSSGANVLTF. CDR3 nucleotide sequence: TGTGCCAGCAGTTACGATAGCTCTGGGGCCAACGTCCTGACTTTC.

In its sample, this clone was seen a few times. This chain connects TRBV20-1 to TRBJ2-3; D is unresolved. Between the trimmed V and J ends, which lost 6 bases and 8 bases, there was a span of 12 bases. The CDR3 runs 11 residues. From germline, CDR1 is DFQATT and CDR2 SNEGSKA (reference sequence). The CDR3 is CSAQSPGTQYF. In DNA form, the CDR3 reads TGCAGTGCCCAATCGCCGGGTACGCAGTATTTT.

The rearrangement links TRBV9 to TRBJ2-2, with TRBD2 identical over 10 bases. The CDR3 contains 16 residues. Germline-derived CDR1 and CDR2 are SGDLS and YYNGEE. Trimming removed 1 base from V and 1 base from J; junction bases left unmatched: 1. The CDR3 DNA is TGTGCCAGCAGCGTATCTAGCGGGGGGAACACCGGGGAGCTGTTTTTT. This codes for CASSVSSGGNTGELFF. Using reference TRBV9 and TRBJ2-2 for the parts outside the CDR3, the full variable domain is DSGVTQTPKHLITATGQRVTLRCSPRSGDLSVYWYQQSLDQGLQFLIQYYNGEERAKGNILERFSAQQFPDLHSELNLSSLELGDSALYFCASSVSSGGNTGELFFGEGSRLTVL.

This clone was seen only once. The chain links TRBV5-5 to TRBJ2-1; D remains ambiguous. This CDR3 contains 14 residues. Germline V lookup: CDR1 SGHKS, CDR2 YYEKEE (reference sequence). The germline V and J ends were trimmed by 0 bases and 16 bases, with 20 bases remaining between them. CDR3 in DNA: TGTGCCAGCAGCTTGGAGCTGAGGTCCAACGGAGATTTCTTC. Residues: CASSLELRSNGDFF.

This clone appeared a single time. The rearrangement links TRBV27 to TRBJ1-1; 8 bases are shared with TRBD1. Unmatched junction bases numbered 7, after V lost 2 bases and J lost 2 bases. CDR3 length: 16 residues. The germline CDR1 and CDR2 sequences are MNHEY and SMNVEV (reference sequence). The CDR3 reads CASSLGYTGGNTEAFF. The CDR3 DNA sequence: TGTGCCAGCAGTTTAGGGTATACAGGGGGAAACACTGAAGCTTTCTTT.

DNA for the CDR3: TGTGCCAGCAGTGAAGCGCGGCAGGGTGGTCAGCCCCAGCATTTT. It is translated as CASSEARQGGQPQHF. The chain combines TRBV6-1 with TRBJ1-5; D might be TRBD1 (5 bases). The CDR3 totals 15 residues. Germline V CDR1 and CDR2: MNHNS, SASEGT. Trimming removed 0 bases from V and 6 bases from J, with 12 bases in between.

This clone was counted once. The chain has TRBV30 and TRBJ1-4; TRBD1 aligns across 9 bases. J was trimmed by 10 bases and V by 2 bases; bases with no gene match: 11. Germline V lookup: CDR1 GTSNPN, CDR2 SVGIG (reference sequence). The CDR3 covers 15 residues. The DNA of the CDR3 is TGTGCCTGGAGTTCTATCACAGGGGGCCGCAGAAAACTGTTTTTT. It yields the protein CAWSSITGGRRKLFF.

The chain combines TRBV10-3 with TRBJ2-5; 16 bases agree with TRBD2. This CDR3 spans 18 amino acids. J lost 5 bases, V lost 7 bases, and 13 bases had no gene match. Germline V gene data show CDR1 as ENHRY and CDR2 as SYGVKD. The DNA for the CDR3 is TGTGCCATCAAATCCTCCGGGACTAGCGGGGGGGCCTTGGAGACCCAGTACTTC. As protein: CAIKSSGTSGGALETQYF.

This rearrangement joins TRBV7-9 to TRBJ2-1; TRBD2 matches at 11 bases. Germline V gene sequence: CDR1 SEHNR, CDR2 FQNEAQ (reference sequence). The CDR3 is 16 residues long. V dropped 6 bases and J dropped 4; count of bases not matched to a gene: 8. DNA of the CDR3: TGTGCCAGCAGAATATCCCGGACTAGCGGGTACAATGAGCAGTTCTTC. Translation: CASRISRTSGYNEQFF. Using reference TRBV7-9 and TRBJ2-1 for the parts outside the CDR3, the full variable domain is DTGVSQNPRHKITKRGQNVTFRCDPISEHNRLYWYRQTLGQGPEFLTYFQNEAQLEKSRLLSDRFSAERPKGSFSTLEIQRTEQGDSAMYLCASRISRTSGYNEQFFGPGTRLTVL.

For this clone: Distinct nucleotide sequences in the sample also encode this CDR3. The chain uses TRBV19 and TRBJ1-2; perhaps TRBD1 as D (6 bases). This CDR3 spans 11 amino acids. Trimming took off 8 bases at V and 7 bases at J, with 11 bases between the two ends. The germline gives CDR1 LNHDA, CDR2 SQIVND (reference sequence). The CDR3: CASRGGVGYTF. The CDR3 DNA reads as TGTGCCAGTCGAGGGGGGGTTGGCTACACCTTC.

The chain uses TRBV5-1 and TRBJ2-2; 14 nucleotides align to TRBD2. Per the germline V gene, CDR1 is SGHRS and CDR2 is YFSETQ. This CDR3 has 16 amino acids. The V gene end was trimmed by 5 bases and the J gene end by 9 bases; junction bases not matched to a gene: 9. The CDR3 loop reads CASSPTSGGAHRELFF. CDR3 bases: TGCGCCAGCAGTCCGACTAGCGGGGGGGCCCATAGGGAGCTGTTTTTT.

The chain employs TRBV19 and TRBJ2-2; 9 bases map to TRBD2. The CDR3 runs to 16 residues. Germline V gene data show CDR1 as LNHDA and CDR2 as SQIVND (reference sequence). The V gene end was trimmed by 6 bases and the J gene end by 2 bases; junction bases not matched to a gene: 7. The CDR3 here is CASSDGLARNTGELFF. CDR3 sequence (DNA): TGTGCCAGTAGCGATGGACTAGCGCGAAACACCGGGGAGCTGTTTTTT.

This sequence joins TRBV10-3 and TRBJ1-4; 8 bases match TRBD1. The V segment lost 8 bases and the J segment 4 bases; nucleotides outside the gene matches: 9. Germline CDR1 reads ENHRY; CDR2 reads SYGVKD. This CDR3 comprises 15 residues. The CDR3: CAIREGQGLNEKLFF. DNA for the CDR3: TGTGCCATCCGGGAAGGACAGGGCCTTAATGAAAAACTGTTTTTT.

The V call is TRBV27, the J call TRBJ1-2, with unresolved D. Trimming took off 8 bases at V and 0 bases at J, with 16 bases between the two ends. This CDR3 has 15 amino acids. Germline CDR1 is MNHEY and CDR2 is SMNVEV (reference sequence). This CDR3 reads CASSPRGRTNYGYTF. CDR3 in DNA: TGTGCCAGCTCACCCCGTGGCAGGACTAACTATGGCTACACCTTC.